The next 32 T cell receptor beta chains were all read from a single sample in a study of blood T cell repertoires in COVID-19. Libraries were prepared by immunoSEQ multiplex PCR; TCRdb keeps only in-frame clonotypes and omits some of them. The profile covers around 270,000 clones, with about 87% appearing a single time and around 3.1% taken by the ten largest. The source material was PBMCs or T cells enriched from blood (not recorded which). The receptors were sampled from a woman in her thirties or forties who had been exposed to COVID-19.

CDR3 protein: CASSLELDVTYNEQFF. The DNA of the CDR3 is TGTGCCAGCAGCTTAGAGCTAGATGTGACCTACAATGAGCAGTTCTTC. This chain uses TRBV11-2 with TRBJ2-1; D ambiguous. CDR3 length equals 16 residues. Germline V gene data show CDR1 as SGHAT and CDR2 as FQNNGV. With 0 bases removed from V and 2 bases from J, the gap between germline ends came to 11 bases. The full variable domain, its missing parts supplied by reference TRBV11-2 and TRBJ2-1, is EAGVAQSPRYKIIEKRQSVAFWCNPISGHATLYWYQQILGQGPKLLIQFQNNGVVDDSQLPKDRFSAERLKGVDSTLKIQPAKLEDSAVYLCASSLELDVTYNEQFFGPGTRLTVL.

DNA of the CDR3: TGTGCCAGCAGCTTGGGGAGGGGCCTGGGCACTGAAGCTTTCTTT. Protein sequence: CASSLGRGLGTEAFF. The chain carries TRBV5-4 and TRBJ1-1, with D possibly matching TRBD1 (5 bases). This CDR3 contains 15 residues. Trimming took off 0 bases at V and 4 bases at J, with 13 bases between the two ends. Germline lookup yields CDR1 SGHNT and CDR2 YYREEE (reference sequence). The full variable domain, its missing parts supplied by reference TRBV5-4 and TRBJ1-1, is ETGVTQSPTHLIKTRGQQVTLRCSSQSGHNTVSWYQQALGQGPQFIFQYYREEENGRGNFPPRFSGLQFPNYSSELNVNALELDDSALYLCASSLGRGLGTEAFFGQGTRLTVV.

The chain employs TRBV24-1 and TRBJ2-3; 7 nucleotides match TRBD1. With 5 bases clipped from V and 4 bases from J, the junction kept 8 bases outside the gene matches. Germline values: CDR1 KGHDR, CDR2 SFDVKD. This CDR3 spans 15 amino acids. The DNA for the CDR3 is TGTGCCACCAGTGGAAACGAACAGGGGTCAGATACGCAGTATTTT. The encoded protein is CATSGNEQGSDTQYF.

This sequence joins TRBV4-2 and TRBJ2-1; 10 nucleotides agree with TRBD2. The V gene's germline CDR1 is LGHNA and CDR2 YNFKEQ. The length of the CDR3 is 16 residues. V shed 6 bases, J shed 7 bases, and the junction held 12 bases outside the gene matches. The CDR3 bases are TGTGCCAGCAGGCCAGGCCTAGCGGGGGCCCTTAATGAGCAGTTCTTC. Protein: CASRPGLAGALNEQFF.

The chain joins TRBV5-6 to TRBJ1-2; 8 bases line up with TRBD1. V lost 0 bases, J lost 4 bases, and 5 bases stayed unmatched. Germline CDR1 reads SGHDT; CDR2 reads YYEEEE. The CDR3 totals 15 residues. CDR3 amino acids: CASSLGRTGTYGYTF. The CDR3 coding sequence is TGTGCCAGCAGCTTGGGGAGGACAGGGACCTATGGCTACACCTTC.

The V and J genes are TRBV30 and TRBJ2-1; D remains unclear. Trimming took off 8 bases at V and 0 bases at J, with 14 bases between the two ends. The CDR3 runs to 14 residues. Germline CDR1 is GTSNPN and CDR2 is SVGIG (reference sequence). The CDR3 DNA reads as TGTGCCGGATCACAGTCCGTCTCCTACAATGAGCAGTTCTTC. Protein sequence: CAGSQSVSYNEQFF. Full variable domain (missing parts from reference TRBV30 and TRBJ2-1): SQTIHQWPATLVQPVGSPLSLECTVEGTSNPNLYWYRQAAGRGLQLLFYSVGIGQISSEVPQNLSASRPQDRQFILSSKKLLLSDSGFYLCAGSQSVSYNEQFFGPGTRLTVL.

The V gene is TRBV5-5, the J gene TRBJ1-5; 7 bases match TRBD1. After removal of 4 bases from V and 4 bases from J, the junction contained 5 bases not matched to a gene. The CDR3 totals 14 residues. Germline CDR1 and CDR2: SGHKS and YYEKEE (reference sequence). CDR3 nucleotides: TGTGCCAGCAGCCTTACGACAGGGAATCAGCCCCAGCATTTT. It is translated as CASSLTTGNQPQHF.

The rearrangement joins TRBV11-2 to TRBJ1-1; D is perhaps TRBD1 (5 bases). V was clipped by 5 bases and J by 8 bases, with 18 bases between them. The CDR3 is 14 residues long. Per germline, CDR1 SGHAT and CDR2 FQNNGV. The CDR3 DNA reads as TGTGCCAGCAGCCTAGTTACAGGTCGTAGAGAAGCTTTCTTT. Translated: CASSLVTGRREAFF. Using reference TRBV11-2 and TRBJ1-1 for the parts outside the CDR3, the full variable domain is EAGVAQSPRYKIIEKRQSVAFWCNPISGHATLYWYQQILGQGPKLLIQFQNNGVVDDSQLPKDRFSAERLKGVDSTLKIQPAKLEDSAVYLCASSLVTGRREAFFGQGTRLTVV.

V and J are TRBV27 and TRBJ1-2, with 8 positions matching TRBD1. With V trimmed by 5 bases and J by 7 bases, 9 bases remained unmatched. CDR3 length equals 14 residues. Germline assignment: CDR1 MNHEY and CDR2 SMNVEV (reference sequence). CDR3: CASSTNRGWSGYTF. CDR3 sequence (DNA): TGTGCCAGCAGTACGAACAGGGGGTGGAGTGGCTACACCTTC.

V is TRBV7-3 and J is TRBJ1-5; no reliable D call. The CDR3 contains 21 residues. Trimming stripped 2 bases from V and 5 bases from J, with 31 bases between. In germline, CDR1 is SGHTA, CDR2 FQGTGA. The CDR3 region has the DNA TGTGCCAGCAGCTTAGGCTGCTTACACTTCGTCTGGCCGGAGGATTATCAGCCCCAGCATTTT. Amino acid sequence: CASSLGCLHFVWPEDYQPQHF.

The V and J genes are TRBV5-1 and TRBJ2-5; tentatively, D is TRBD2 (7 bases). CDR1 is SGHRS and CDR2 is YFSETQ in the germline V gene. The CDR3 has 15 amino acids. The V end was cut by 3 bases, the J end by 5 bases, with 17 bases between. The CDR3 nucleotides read TGCGCCAGCAGCTGGACTGGGGGCGGGGGCGAGACCCAGTACTTC. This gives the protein CASSWTGGGGETQYF.

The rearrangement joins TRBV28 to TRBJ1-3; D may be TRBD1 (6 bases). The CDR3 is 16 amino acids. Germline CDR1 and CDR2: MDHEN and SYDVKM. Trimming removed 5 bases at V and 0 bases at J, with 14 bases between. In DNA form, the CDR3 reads TGTGCCAGCAGTACTGGGACATTGGGCTCTGGAAACACCATATATTTT. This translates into CASSTGTLGSGNTIYF.

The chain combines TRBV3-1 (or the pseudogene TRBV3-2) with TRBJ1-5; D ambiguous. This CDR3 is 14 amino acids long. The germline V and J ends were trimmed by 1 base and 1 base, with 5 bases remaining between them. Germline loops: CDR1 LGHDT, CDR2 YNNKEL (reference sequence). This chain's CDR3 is CASSQGHSNQPQHF. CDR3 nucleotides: TGTGCCAGCAGCCAAGGACACAGCAATCAGCCCCAGCATTTT.

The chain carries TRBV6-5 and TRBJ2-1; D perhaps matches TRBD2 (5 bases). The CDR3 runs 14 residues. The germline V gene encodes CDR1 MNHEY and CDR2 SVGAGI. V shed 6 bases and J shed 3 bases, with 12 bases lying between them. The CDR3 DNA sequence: TGTGCCAGCAGCAGATATCGGGGCTACAATGAGCAGTTCTTC. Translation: CASSRYRGYNEQFF.

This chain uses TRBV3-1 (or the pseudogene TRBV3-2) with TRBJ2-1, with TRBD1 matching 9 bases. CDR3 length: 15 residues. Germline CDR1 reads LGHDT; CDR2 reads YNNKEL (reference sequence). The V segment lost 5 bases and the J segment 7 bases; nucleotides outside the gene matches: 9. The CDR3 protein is CASSSVRQGGNEQFF. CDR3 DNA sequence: TGTGCCAGCAGCTCGGTACGACAGGGGGGGAATGAGCAGTTCTTC.

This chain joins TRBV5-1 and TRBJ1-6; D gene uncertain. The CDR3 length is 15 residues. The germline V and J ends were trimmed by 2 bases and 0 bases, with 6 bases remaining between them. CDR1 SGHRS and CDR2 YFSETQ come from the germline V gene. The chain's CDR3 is CASSLPSSYNSPLHF. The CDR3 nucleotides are TGCGCCAGCAGCTTACCGAGCTCCTATAATTCACCCCTCCACTTT.

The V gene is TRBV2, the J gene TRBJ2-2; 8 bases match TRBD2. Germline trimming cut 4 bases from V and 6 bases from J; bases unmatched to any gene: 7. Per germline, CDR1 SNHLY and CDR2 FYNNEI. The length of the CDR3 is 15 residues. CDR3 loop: CASSGGTSIAGELFF. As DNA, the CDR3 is TGTGCCAGCAGTGGAGGGACTAGTATTGCCGGGGAGCTGTTTTTT.

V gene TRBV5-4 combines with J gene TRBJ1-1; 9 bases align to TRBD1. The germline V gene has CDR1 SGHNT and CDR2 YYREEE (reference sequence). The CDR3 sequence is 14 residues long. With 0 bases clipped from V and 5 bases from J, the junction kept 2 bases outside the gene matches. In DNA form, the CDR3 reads TGTGCCAGCAGCTTGGACAGGGGGCGAACTGAAGCTTTCTTT. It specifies CASSLDRGRTEAFF.

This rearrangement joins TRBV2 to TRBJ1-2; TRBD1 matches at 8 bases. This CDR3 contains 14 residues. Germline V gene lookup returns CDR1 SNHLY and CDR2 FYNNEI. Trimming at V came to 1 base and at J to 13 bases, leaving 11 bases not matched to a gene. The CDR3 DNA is TGTGCCAGCAGTGAAGGTGCAGGGGGCGAGGTGGCCACCTTC. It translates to CASSEGAGGEVATF. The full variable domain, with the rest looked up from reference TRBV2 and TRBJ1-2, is EPEVTQTPSHQVTQMGQEVILRCVPISNHLYFYWYRQILGQKVEFLVSFYNNEISEKSEIFDDQFSVERPDGSNFTLKIRSTKLEDSAMYFCASSEGAGGEVATFGSGTRLTVV.

Here the CDR3 DNA reads TGCGCCAGCAGACGGGAAGAAATCGCCTACGAGCAGTACTTC. The encoded protein is CASRREEIAYEQYF. The chain is built from TRBV5-1 and TRBJ2-7; possibly TRBD2 for D (5 bases). Per germline, CDR1 SGHRS and CDR2 YFSETQ. This CDR3 is 14 amino acids long. V was shortened by 5 bases and J by 2 bases, with 14 bases between the two germline ends.

CDR3: CASSPYQGGSGNTIYF. The CDR3 DNA is TGTGCCAGCTCACCGTATCAGGGGGGCTCTGGAAACACCATATATTTT. This rearrangement joins TRBV18 to TRBJ1-3, with 7 bases lining up with TRBD1. The CDR3 is made up of 16 amino acids. J lost 0 bases, V lost 3 bases, and 5 bases had no gene match. Germline V gives CDR1 KGHSH, CDR2 LQKENI. Complete variable domain (other parts from reference TRBV18 and TRBJ1-3): NAGVMQNPRHLVRRRGQEARLRCSPMKGHSHVYWYRQLPEEGLKFMVYLQKENIIDESGMPKERFSAEFPKEGPSILRIQQVVRGDSAAYFCASSPYQGGSGNTIYFGEGSWLTVV.

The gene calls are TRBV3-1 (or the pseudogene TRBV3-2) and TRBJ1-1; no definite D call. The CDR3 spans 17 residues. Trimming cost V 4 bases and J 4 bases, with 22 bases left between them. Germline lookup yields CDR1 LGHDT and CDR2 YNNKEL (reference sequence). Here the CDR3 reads CASSPCEAPLSGTEAFF. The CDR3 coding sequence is TGTGCCAGCAGCCCCTGTGAGGCCCCCCTCAGCGGCACTGAAGCTTTCTTT.

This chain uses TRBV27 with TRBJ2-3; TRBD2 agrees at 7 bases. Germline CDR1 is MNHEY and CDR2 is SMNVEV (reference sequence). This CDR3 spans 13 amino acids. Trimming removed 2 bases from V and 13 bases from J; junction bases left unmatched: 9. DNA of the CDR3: TGTGCCAGCAGTTTACCAGGACTAGACCGGGAGTATTTT. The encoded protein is CASSLPGLDREYF.

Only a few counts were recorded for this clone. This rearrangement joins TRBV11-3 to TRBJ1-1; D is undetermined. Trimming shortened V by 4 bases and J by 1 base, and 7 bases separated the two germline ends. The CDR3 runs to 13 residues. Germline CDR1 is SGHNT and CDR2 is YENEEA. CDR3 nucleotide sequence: TGTGCCAGCAGCTCCACACCGAACACTGAAGCTTTCTTT. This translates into CASSSTPNTEAFF.

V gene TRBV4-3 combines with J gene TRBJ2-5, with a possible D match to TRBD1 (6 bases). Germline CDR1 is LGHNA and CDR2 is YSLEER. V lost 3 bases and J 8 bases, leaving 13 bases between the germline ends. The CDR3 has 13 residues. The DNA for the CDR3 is TGCGCCAGCAGCCAGGGGGCCCTCAAAACCCAGTACTTC. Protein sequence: CASSQGALKTQYF.

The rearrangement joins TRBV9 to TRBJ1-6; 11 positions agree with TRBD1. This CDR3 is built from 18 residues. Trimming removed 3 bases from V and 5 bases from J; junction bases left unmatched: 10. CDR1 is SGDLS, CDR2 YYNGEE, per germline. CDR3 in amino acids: CASSDGQGAGPDNSPLHF. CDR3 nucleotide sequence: TGTGCCAGCAGCGACGGACAGGGGGCCGGCCCTGATAATTCACCCCTCCACTTT.

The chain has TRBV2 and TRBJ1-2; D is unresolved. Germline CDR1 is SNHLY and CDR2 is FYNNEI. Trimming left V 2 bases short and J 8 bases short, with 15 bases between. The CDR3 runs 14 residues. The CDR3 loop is CASSEFEGSTGYTF. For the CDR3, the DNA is TGTGCCAGCAGTGAATTCGAGGGATCGACGGGCTACACCTTC.

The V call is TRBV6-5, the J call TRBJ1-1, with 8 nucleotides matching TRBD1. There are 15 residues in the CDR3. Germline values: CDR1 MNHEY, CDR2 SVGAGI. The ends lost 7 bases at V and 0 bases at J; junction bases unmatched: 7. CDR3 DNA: TGTGCCAGCAACCAGGGGGCCATAGTGAACACTGAAGCTTTCTTT. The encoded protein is CASNQGAIVNTEAFF.

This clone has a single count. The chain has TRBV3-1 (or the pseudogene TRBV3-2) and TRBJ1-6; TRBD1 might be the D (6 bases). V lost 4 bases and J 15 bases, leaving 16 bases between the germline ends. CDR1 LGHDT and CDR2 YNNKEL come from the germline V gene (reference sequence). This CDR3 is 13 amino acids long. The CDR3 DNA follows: TGTGCCAGCAGCCCTGGGAGGGGGAGGCTCCTCCACTTT. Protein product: CASSPGRGRLLHF.

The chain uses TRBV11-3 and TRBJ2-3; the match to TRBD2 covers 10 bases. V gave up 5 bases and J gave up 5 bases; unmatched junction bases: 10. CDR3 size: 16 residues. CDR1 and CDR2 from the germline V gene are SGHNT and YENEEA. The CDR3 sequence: CASSDTLAGEGDTQYF. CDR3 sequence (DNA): TGTGCCAGCAGCGACACCCTAGCGGGAGAGGGAGATACGCAGTATTTT.

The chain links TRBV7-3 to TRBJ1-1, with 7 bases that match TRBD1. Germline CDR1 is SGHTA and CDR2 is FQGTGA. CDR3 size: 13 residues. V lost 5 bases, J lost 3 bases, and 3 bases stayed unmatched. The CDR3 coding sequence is TGTGCCAGCAGCGATACAGGGGACACTGAAGCTTTCTTT. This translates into CASSDTGDTEAFF. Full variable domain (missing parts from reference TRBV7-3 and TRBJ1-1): GAGVSQTPSNKVTEKGKYVELRCDPISGHTALYWYRQSLGQGPEFLIYFQGTGAADDSGLPNDRFFAVRPEGSVSTLKIQRTERGDSAVYLCASSDTGDTEAFFGQGTRLTVV.

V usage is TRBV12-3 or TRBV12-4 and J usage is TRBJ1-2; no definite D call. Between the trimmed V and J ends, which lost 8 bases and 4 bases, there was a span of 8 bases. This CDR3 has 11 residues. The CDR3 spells CASSTGYGYTF. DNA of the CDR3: TGTGCCAGCTCTACGGGCTATGGCTACACCTTC.